The 29 T cell receptor beta chains below all came from one sample that was sequenced in a study of T-cell memory formation after mild COVID-19. TCRdb called the 5' RACE reads again in MiXCR, with one record for every CDR3 protein. This table has 400,000 to 500,000 distinct CDR3 sequences, 15% to 20% appearing once. The sample consisted of PBMCs or a T cell subset sorted from them (not recorded which). These TCRs come from a man aged 18 to 29 who had mild COVID-19 (a few samples of this study predate the infection). Cell type and time point are not known.

V usage is TRBV12-3 or TRBV12-4 and J usage is TRBJ2-3, with D unresolved. This CDR3 spans 12 amino acids. V lost 7 bases to trimming and J lost 6 bases, with 11 bases between them. CDR3 nucleotides: TGTGCCAGCACCCCCTCCCTGGATACGCAGTATTTT. Its translation: CASTPSLDTQYF.

The V call is TRBV4-3, the J call TRBJ2-3, with 8 bases lining up with TRBD2. The CDR3 totals 16 residues. Per germline, CDR1 LGHNA and CDR2 YSLEER. V was pared by 0 bases and J by 4 bases, with 6 bases of the junction left unmatched. DNA of the CDR3: TGCGCCAGCAGCCAAGATGGAGCGGGGGCCGCAGATACGCAGTATTTT. Translation gives CASSQDGAGAADTQYF.

The V call is TRBV4-1, the J call TRBJ2-7; 7 bases map to TRBD2. With 5 bases clipped from V and 4 bases from J, the junction kept 14 bases outside the gene matches. CDR1 and CDR2 (germline): MGHRA, YSYEKL. This CDR3 is built from 16 residues. CDR3 sequence reads: CASSIRPGGNKYEQYF. In DNA form, the CDR3 reads TGCGCCAGCAGCATACGCCCGGGGGGAAATAAATACGAGCAGTACTTC.

The chain carries TRBV4-3 and TRBJ1-3; D is unresolved. Germline CDR1 is LGHNA and CDR2 is YSLEER. The CDR3 extends over 16 amino acids. V lost 0 bases, J lost 1 base, and 10 bases lay in between. This CDR3 is CASSQDSVGSGNTIYF. CDR3 bases: TGCGCCAGCAGCCAAGACAGCGTCGGTTCTGGAAACACCATATATTTT.

A few counts support this clonotype. The chain combines TRBV7-2 with TRBJ1-2, with D uncertain. V dropped 2 bases and J dropped 4 bases, with 11 bases sitting between them. The CDR3 is made up of 14 amino acids. CDR1 and CDR2 from the germline V gene are SGHTA and FQGNSA. DNA of the CDR3: TGTGCCAGCAGCTTACAGCGCGGGTCCTATGGCTACACCTTC. Protein product: CASSLQRGSYGYTF.

The chain combines TRBV2 with TRBJ2-1; 7 nucleotides match TRBD1. Germline-derived CDR1 and CDR2 are SNHLY and FYNNEI. This CDR3 is built from 16 residues. V lost 2 bases and J lost 0; bases outside the gene matches: 4. CDR3 loop: CASSERGQVSYNEQFF. The CDR3 region has the DNA TGTGCCAGCAGTGAAAGGGGGCAGGTCTCCTACAATGAGCAGTTCTTC.

This clonotype was picked up a small number of times. CDR3 in DNA: TGTGCCATCAGTGAGTCGCGGTTGTCTCTTCTGGGCAGAGCCTACGAGCAGTACTTC. Encoded protein: CAISESRLSLLGRAYEQYF. This chain uses TRBV10-3 with TRBJ2-7; D is undetermined. The CDR3 consists of 19 residues. CDR1 ENHRY and CDR2 SYGVKD come from the germline V gene. V gave up 0 bases and J gave up 2 bases, with 23 bases separating them.

The genes are TRBV7-2 and TRBJ2-3; 8 bases are a match to TRBD1. The germline gives CDR1 SGHTA, CDR2 FQGNSA. With 3 bases clipped from V and 6 bases from J, the junction kept 8 bases outside the gene matches. The CDR3 contains 15 residues. This CDR3 is CASSFQGQGGDTQYF. The CDR3 DNA reads TGTGCCAGCAGCTTCCAAGGACAGGGTGGGGATACGCAGTATTTT.

This clonotype has only a few counts. The V gene is TRBV7-3, the J gene TRBJ2-1; D is perhaps TRBD1 (5 bases). Trimming removed 4 bases at V and 6 bases at J, with 10 bases between. The CDR3 is made up of 13 amino acids. The germline gives CDR1 SGHTA, CDR2 FQGTGA. In DNA, the CDR3 is TGTGCCAGCAGCTCGGACATAAGCAATGAGCAGTTCTTC. Translating gives CASSSDISNEQFF.

The CDR3 sequence is CASSSGQVSSYGYTF. CDR3 DNA: TGCGCCAGCAGCTCAGGACAAGTATCTAGCTATGGCTACACCTTC. The chain is built from TRBV5-1 and TRBJ1-2; perhaps TRBD1 as D (5 bases). In germline, CDR1 is SGHRS, CDR2 YFSETQ. The CDR3 is 15 residues long. V dropped 3 bases and J dropped 4 bases, with 16 bases sitting between them. Full variable domain (remainder filled in from reference TRBV5-1 and TRBJ1-2): KAGVTQTPRYLIKTRGQQVTLSCSPISGHRSVSWYQQTPGQGLQFLFEYFSETQRNKGNFPGRFSGRQFSNSRSEMNVSTLELGDSALYLCASSSGQVSSYGYTFGSGTRLTVV.

The chain joins TRBV30 to TRBJ1-1, with a weak D call TRBD1 (6 bases). V was pared by 4 bases and J by 1 base, with 13 bases between. CDR3 length: 14 residues. Looked up from germline, CDR1 is GTSNPN and CDR2 is SVGIG (reference sequence). The CDR3 nucleotides are TGTGCCTGGAATCCGGGACAAGCGAACACTGAAGCTTTCTTT. Translation: CAWNPGQANTEAFF.

This clonotype turned up a few times. The chain recombines TRBV7-3 with TRBJ2-1; 7 bases align to TRBD2. V lost 4 bases, J lost 4 bases, and 7 bases stayed unmatched. The CDR3 runs 15 residues. Germline values: CDR1 SGHTA, CDR2 FQGTGA. The CDR3 loop reads CASSSGTTTYNEQFF. The CDR3 DNA is TGTGCCAGCAGCTCTGGGACTACGACGTACAATGAGCAGTTCTTC.

The gene calls are TRBV5-1 and TRBJ2-7, with D perhaps TRBD1 (7 bases). The CDR3 loop spans 16 amino acids. Germline V CDR1 and CDR2: SGHRS, YFSETQ. V lost 4 bases and J 2 bases, leaving 19 bases between the germline ends. CDR3 sequence (DNA): TGCGCCAGCAGCCCGGAGGCGGGACAGCTAACCTACGAGCAGTACTTC. Translation: CASSPEAGQLTYEQYF.

In this sample, this clonotype turned up once. This chain joins TRBV6-6 and TRBJ1-2; possible D gene TRBD1, 5 bases. Between the trimmed V and J ends, which lost 4 bases and 8 bases, there was a span of 17 bases. Germline CDR1 is MNHNY and CDR2 is SVGAGI (reference sequence). The CDR3 has 14 amino acids. The CDR3 nucleotides are TGTGCCAGCAGTTGGGGGACGGGCGCGGGAGGCTACACCTTC. Its translation is CASSWGTGAGGYTF.

The J gene is TRBJ2-5, the V gene TRBV5-6; 7 bases are shared with TRBD2. The germline CDR1 and CDR2 sequences are SGHDT and YYEEEE. V trimming: 3 bases; J trimming: 8 bases; junction bases outside the gene matches: 4. The CDR3 sequence is 12 residues long. In nucleotides, the CDR3 is TGTGCCAGCAGCTGGGACTACACAACCCAGTACTTC. Translation gives CASSWDYTTQYF.

The gene calls are TRBV13 and TRBJ1-2; D ambiguous. The CDR3 loop spans 16 amino acids. Trimming took off 4 bases at V and 4 bases at J, with 19 bases between the two ends. Germline CDR1 and CDR2: PRHDT and FYEKMQ (reference sequence). The chain's CDR3 is CASSYRGRARPYGYTF. The CDR3 bases are TGTGCCAGCAGCTACCGGGGTCGGGCCAGGCCCTATGGCTACACCTTC.

This chain links TRBV19 with TRBJ1-2; D uncertain. V lost 6 bases to trimming and J lost 5 bases, with 19 bases between them. This CDR3 has 15 amino acids. From germline, CDR1 is LNHDA and CDR2 SQIVND (reference sequence). The CDR3 is CASSPGGSTGYGYTF. The CDR3, as DNA: TGTGCCAGTAGCCCGGGAGGGTCAACTGGGTATGGCTACACCTTC.

The CDR3 DNA is TGCGCCAGCAGCAACCCCCCGGGCACAGATACGCAGTATTTT. Residues: CASSNPPGTDTQYF. The genes are TRBV5-1 and TRBJ2-3; D not resolved. The CDR3 runs to 14 residues. V dropped 4 bases and J dropped 1 base, with 10 bases sitting between them. From germline, CDR1 is SGHRS and CDR2 YFSETQ.

The rearrangement joins TRBV2 to TRBJ1-6; D gene ambiguous. The V gene's germline CDR1 is SNHLY and CDR2 FYNNEI. Trimming took off 6 bases at V and 8 bases at J, with 8 bases between the two ends. The CDR3 length is 12 residues. The CDR3 DNA sequence: TGTGCCAGCAGACCCGACTATTCACCCCTCCACTTT. Protein: CASRPDYSPLHF.

This sequence joins TRBV29-1 and TRBJ1-5, with D perhaps TRBD1 (5 bases). This CDR3 has 13 residues. Trimming removed 4 bases at V and 7 bases at J, with 14 bases between. The germline V gene has CDR1 SQVTM and CDR2 ANQGSEA. CDR3 sequence: CSVAWGLNQPQHF. The CDR3 nucleotides read TGCAGCGTTGCTTGGGGCTTAAACCAGCCCCAGCATTTT.

The rearrangement uses TRBV2 and TRBJ2-3; D assignment may be TRBD1 or TRBD2 (5 bases each). V lost 6 bases and J 4 bases, leaving 11 bases between the germline ends. The CDR3 extends over 13 amino acids. The germline gives CDR1 SNHLY, CDR2 FYNNEI. The CDR3 coding sequence is TGTGCCAGCAGCGGGGACGGAGCAGATACGCAGTATTTT. Protein sequence: CASSGDGADTQYF.

This clonotype showed up just a few times. The J gene is TRBJ2-3, the V gene TRBV4-1, with 14 bases lining up with TRBD2. This CDR3 comprises 16 residues. J lost 4 bases, V lost 4 bases, and 4 bases had no gene match. CDR1 is MGHRA, CDR2 YSYEKL, per germline. The CDR3 DNA sequence: TGCGCCAGCAGCCTTCGGGGACTAGCGGGGGCAGATACGCAGTATTTT. This translates into CASSLRGLAGADTQYF.

The J gene is TRBJ1-2, the V gene TRBV5-8; unclear D gene. Germline V lookup: CDR1 SGHTS, CDR2 YDEGEE. Trimming took off 1 base at V and 7 bases at J, with 5 bases between the two ends. The CDR3 sequence is 11 residues long. CDR3 sequence reads: CASSLTVGYTF. The CDR3 DNA follows: TGTGCCAGCAGCTTGACAGTTGGCTACACCTTC. Full variable domain (outside the CDR3, taken from reference TRBV5-8 and TRBJ1-2): EAGVTQSPTHLIKTRGQQATLRCSPISGHTSVYWYQQALGLGLQFLLWYDEGEERNRGNFPPRFSGRQFPNYSSELNVNALELEDSALYLCASSLTVGYTFGSGTRLTVV.

The genes are TRBV7-2 and TRBJ2-4; TRBD2 aligns across 8 bases. CDR3 size: 15 residues. V was clipped by 5 bases and J by 0 bases; unmatched bases: 3. The germline CDR1 and CDR2 sequences are SGHTA and FQGNSA. The CDR3 sequence: CASSRGGTAKNIQYF. DNA for the CDR3: TGTGCCAGCAGCCGGGGGGGAACAGCCAAAAACATTCAGTACTTC.

V gene TRBV5-1 combines with J gene TRBJ2-6; D is unresolved. CDR1 and CDR2 from the germline V gene are SGHRS and YFSETQ. V gave up 4 bases and J gave up 4 bases, with 15 bases separating them. The CDR3 has 16 amino acids. CDR3 protein: CASSLTAGYGANVLTF. CDR3 nucleotide sequence: TGCGCCAGCAGCCTCACGGCAGGTTACGGGGCCAACGTCCTGACTTTC.

This clonotype was found a few times. The rearrangement uses TRBV5-8 and TRBJ2-7; 11 bases map to TRBD1. The CDR3 contains 15 residues. Trimming at V came to 3 bases and at J to 3 bases, leaving 5 bases not matched to a gene. Germline CDR1 reads SGHTS; CDR2 reads YDEGEE. The DNA of the CDR3 is TGTGCCAGCAGCTCCCGGGACAGGGGGGTCTACGAGCAGTACGTC. Translated: CASSSRDRGVYEQYV.

This clonotype was recorded a few times. This chain connects TRBV7-9 to TRBJ2-1; 14 positions match TRBD2. V trimming: 0 bases; J trimming: 6 bases; junction bases outside the gene matches: 1. Germline-derived CDR1 and CDR2 are SEHNR and FQNEAQ (reference sequence). The CDR3 runs to 16 residues. The CDR3 region is CASSLAGTSGGNEQFF. The DNA for the CDR3 is TGTGCCAGCAGCTTAGCCGGGACTAGCGGGGGCAATGAGCAGTTCTTC.

DNA of the CDR3: TGTGCCAGCAGCTCCAGACTAGTCTCCTACGAGCAGTACTTC. It specifies CASSSRLVSYEQYF. J is TRBJ2-7 and V is TRBV7-8; D is possibly TRBD2 (6 bases). The CDR3 has 14 amino acids. V lost 4 bases and J lost 0, with 10 bases in between. CDR1 and CDR2 (germline): SGHVS, FQNEAQ.

The V call is TRBV10-3, the J call TRBJ2-7, with 7 bases aligning to TRBD1. This CDR3 region has 12 residues. The germline V gene encodes CDR1 ENHRY and CDR2 SYGVKD. The V and J ends lost 6 bases and 4 bases, in that order; junction bases with no gene match: 3. CDR3 in amino acids: CAISLTGYEQYF. The DNA for the CDR3 is TGTGCCATCAGCCTGACAGGGTACGAGCAGTACTTC.